This TCR beta chain was sequenced during a study of a mutant IDH1 vaccine in newly diagnosed glioma. Time point meaning: week 35, safety follow-up. Each vaccine dose was 300 ug of mutant IDH1 20-mer peptide, with topical imiquimod. The germline CDR1 and CDR2 sequences are SGHRS and YFSETQ. The CDR3 length is 15 residues. J was trimmed by 0 bases and V by 3 bases; bases with no gene match: 5. The repertoire was sequenced with immunoSEQ multiplex PCR; TCRdb's copy has only in-frame clones and lacks some. The sample holds about 68,000 clones; roughly 83% are singletons and the top ten take approximately 12%. With regard to this clone: Its antigen is as yet unknown.

The specimen was PBMCs, collected from a glioma patient whose treatment included an IDH1 peptide vaccine. The chain links TRBV5-1 to TRBJ1-1; 7 bases are a match to TRBD1. This TCR was sampled from a man younger than 30 with glioma. CDR3: CASSWLDRVNTEAFF. In DNA, the CDR3 is TGCGCCAGCAGCTGGTTAGACAGGGTGAACACTGAAGCTTTCTTT.